One and the same sample provided the 18 T cell receptor beta chains below, sequenced in a study of radiotherapy plus CTLA-4 blockade in lung cancer (dated by TCRdb to about 2018). The method behind the library was the immunoSEQ multiplex PCR assay. In TCRdb, the immuneACCESS table is reduced to in-frame sequences with V and J assigned. These tables do not hold every clone; where another copy was compared, an unresolved V gene accounts for under half, and the others remain unexplained. A total of some 92,000 clones appear in this sample, around four fifths of them only once. The ten largest clonotypes hold around 3.5% of the sample. This sample comprised peripheral blood, obtained from a patient treated with radiotherapy plus ipilimumab. The receptor source for this set is a human donor with non-small cell lung cancer who had a partial response to radiotherapy plus ipilimumab.

The genes are TRBV29-1 and TRBJ2-1, with TRBD2 matching over 11 bases. V lost 4 bases, J lost 5 bases, and 4 bases stayed unmatched. Germline CDR1 is SQVTM and CDR2 is ANQGSEA. This CDR3 region has 14 residues. The CDR3 DNA reads as TGCAGCGTTGGAGGGACTAGCGGACACAATGAGCAGTTCTTC. Translating gives CSVGGTSGHNEQFF.

The chain combines TRBV5-5 with TRBJ2-2; D gene ambiguous. V was cut by 2 bases and J by 6 bases, with 8 bases left in between. This CDR3 region has 13 residues. Germline V CDR1 and CDR2: SGHKS, YYEKEE (reference sequence). As DNA, the CDR3 is TGTGCCAGCAGCTTTGAACCGGCCGGGGAGCTGTTTTTT. Translated, it gives CASSFEPAGELFF.

This clone was counted a few times. This sequence joins TRBV7-2 and TRBJ2-7; TRBD2 agrees at 8 bases. CDR1 is SGHTA, CDR2 FQGNSA, per germline. The CDR3 has 13 residues. V was clipped by 6 bases and J by 3 bases; unmatched bases: 4. In nucleotides, the CDR3 is TGTGCCAGCAGTAAGCGGGAGAACTACGAGCAGTACTTC. Translated: CASSKRENYEQYF.

The V call is TRBV14, the J call TRBJ2-2, with D perhaps TRBD1 (6 bases). Deletions cut 3 bases from V and 0 bases from J, with 11 bases between. The CDR3 is 16 residues long. Germline V gene lookup returns CDR1 SGHDN and CDR2 FVKESK. CDR3 bases: TGTGCCAGCAGCCAGAGGCAGGGGACGAACACCGGGGAGCTGTTTTTT. Its protein product is CASSQRQGTNTGELFF.

The genes are TRBV28 and TRBJ2-5, with D maybe TRBD2 (5 bases). V was clipped by 2 bases and J by 1 base, with 8 bases between them. Germline CDR1 reads MDHEN; CDR2 reads SYDVKM. CDR3 length: 14 residues. The CDR3 loop reads CASSLSGSQETQYF. CDR3 bases: TGTGCCAGCAGTTTAAGCGGCAGCCAAGAGACCCAGTACTTC.

The rearrangement uses TRBV5-1 and TRBJ1-4, with D hard to call. The CDR3 has 15 amino acids. Trimming left V 4 bases short and J 1 base short, with 11 bases between. Germline CDR1 reads SGHRS; CDR2 reads YFSETQ. Here the CDR3 DNA reads TGCGCCAGCAGCCCAGGACGGGGAACTAATGAAAAACTGTTTTTT. Amino acid sequence: CASSPGRGTNEKLFF.

The rearrangement joins TRBV18 to TRBJ2-7; no reliable D call. The CDR3 extends over 13 amino acids. The V gene lost 2 bases and the J gene lost 6 bases, with 11 bases spanning the gap. CDR1 and CDR2 (germline): KGHSH, LQKENI. The CDR3 loop reads CASSPNHEREQYF. The CDR3 bases are TGTGCCAGCTCACCAAATCATGAGCGCGAGCAGTACTTC.

The chain joins TRBV7-2 to TRBJ2-1, with 12 bases aligning to TRBD1. This CDR3 region has 17 residues. Germline CDR1 is SGHTA and CDR2 is FQGNSA. V shed 1 base and J 7 bases; nucleotides not matched to a gene: 8. The CDR3 DNA reads TGTGCCAGCAGCTTAGTCGGCGGGACAGGGGGCGGGAATGAGCAGTTCTTC. Its translation is CASSLVGGTGGGNEQFF.

This clone was seen a single time. V is TRBV19 and J is TRBJ1-2; 8 bases match TRBD1. Germline V gene sequence: CDR1 LNHDA, CDR2 SQIVND (reference sequence). The V gene end was trimmed by 5 bases and the J gene end by 4 bases; junction bases not matched to a gene: 3. The CDR3 extends over 13 amino acids. CDR3 coding DNA: TGTGCCAGTAGTCGGACAGGGTCCTATGGCTACACCTTC. Protein sequence: CASSRTGSYGYTF.

The CDR3 sequence is CASSVSGSSYNEQFF. DNA for the CDR3: TGTGCCAGCAGTGTTAGCGGGAGTTCCTACAATGAGCAGTTCTTC. This rearrangement joins TRBV2 to TRBJ2-1; 9 nucleotides line up with TRBD2. Germline CDR1 is SNHLY and CDR2 is FYNNEI. The length of the CDR3 is 15 residues. With 4 bases clipped from V and 1 base from J, the junction kept 2 bases outside the gene matches.

This clone was counted only a few times. J is TRBJ2-5 and V is TRBV13; D is perhaps TRBD1 (6 bases). The germline V gene encodes CDR1 PRHDT and CDR2 FYEKMQ (reference sequence). The V gene lost 0 bases and the J gene lost 0 bases, with 14 bases spanning the gap. This CDR3 spans 17 amino acids. The CDR3 is CASSLGSSAGDQETQYF. In nucleotides, the CDR3 is TGTGCCAGCAGCTTAGGGTCGTCGGCAGGGGACCAAGAGACCCAGTACTTC. The full variable domain, with the rest looked up from reference TRBV13 and TRBJ2-5, is AAGVIQSPRHLIKEKRETATLKCYPIPRHDTVYWYQQGPGQDPQFLISFYEKMQSDKGSIPDRFSAQQFSDYHSELNMSSLELGDSALYFCASSLGSSAGDQETQYFGPGTRLLVL.

The chain is built from TRBV7-3 and TRBJ2-7; the match to TRBD2 covers 8 bases. Germline CDR1 SGHTA, CDR2 FQGTGA. This CDR3 is 16 amino acids long. After removal of 2 bases from V and 0 bases from J, the junction contained 6 bases not matched to a gene. CDR3 coding DNA: TGTGCCAGCAGCTTAGGGGCGGGAGGTGCCTCCTACGAGCAGTACTTC. Encoded protein: CASSLGAGGASYEQYF.

This clone was seen more than once but under ten times. This chain joins TRBV27 and TRBJ2-1, with 9 bases matching TRBD2. V dropped 8 bases and J dropped 8; count of bases not matched to a gene: 10. The CDR3 spans 14 residues. The V gene's germline CDR1 is MNHEY and CDR2 SMNVEV (reference sequence). DNA for the CDR3: TGTGCCAGCCACGCAAGCGGGAGGAGGCATGAGCAGTTCTTC. Translating gives CASHASGRRHEQFF.

The chain recombines TRBV11-2 with TRBJ2-2; 7 positions agree with TRBD1. This CDR3 spans 19 amino acids. Germline trimming cut 5 bases from V and 3 bases from J; bases unmatched to any gene: 18. Looked up from germline, CDR1 is SGHAT and CDR2 is FQNNGV. The CDR3 DNA reads as TGTGCCAGCAGCCCAAAGCCCCTGGGGACAGCTAAATACACCGGGGAGCTGTTTTTT. Amino acid sequence: CASSPKPLGTAKYTGELFF.

This chain connects TRBV28 to TRBJ2-7, with 9 bases identical to TRBD1. This CDR3 is 19 amino acids long. After removal of 7 bases from V and 0 bases from J, the junction contained 19 bases not matched to a gene. Per germline, CDR1 MDHEN and CDR2 SYDVKM. DNA for the CDR3: TGTGCCAGCATACCTTCGGGACAGGGACGGGGGAAACACTCCTACGAGCAGTACTTC. It translates to CASIPSGQGRGKHSYEQYF.

The V and J genes are TRBV6-5 and TRBJ2-7; 9 nucleotides align to TRBD1. Germline assignment: CDR1 MNHEY and CDR2 SVGAGI. The length of the CDR3 is 15 residues. With V trimmed by 2 bases and J by 2 bases, 4 bases remained unmatched. CDR3 nucleotides: TGTGCCAGCAGTTACGGGACAGGGACGGCCTACGAGCAGTACTTC. Encoded protein: CASSYGTGTAYEQYF.

The chain recombines TRBV5-6 with TRBJ2-4, with 8 bases lining up with TRBD2. The ends lost 4 bases at V and 1 base at J; junction bases unmatched: 4. Germline assignment: CDR1 SGHDT and CDR2 YYEEEE. This CDR3 is built from 15 residues. CDR3 in amino acids: CASSAGGGAKNIQYF. The CDR3 bases are TGTGCCAGCAGCGCGGGGGGTGGGGCCAAAAACATTCAGTACTTC.

The rearrangement joins TRBV29-1 to TRBJ2-1; no clear D gene. Deletions cut 0 bases from V and 9 bases from J, with 12 bases between. Per the germline V gene, CDR1 is SQVTM and CDR2 is ANQGSEA. There are 13 residues in the CDR3. The chain's CDR3 is CSVEDSLEVEQFF. CDR3 DNA sequence: TGCAGCGTTGAAGATAGTCTAGAGGTTGAGCAGTTCTTC.